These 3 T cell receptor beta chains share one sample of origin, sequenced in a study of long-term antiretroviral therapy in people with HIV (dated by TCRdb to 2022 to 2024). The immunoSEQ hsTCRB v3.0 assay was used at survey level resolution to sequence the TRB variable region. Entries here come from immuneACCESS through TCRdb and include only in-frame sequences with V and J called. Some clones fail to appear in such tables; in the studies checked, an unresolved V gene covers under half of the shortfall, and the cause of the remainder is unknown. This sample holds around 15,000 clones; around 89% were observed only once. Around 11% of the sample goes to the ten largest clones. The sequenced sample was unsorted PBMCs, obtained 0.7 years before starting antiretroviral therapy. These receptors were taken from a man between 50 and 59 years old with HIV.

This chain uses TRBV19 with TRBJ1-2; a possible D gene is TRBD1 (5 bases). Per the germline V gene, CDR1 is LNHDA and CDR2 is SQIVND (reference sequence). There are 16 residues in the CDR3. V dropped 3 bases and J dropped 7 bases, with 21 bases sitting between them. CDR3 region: CASSIFSMGTGGGYTF. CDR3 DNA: TGTGCCAGTAGTATTTTCTCGATGGGGACTGGGGGTGGCTACACCTTC.

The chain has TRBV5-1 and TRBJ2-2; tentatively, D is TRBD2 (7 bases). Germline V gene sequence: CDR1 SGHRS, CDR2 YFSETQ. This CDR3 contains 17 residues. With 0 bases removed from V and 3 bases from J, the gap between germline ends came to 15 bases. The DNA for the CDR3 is TGCGCCAGCAGCTTGGATCCCCTAGGGGGGGACACCGGGGAGCTGTTTTTT. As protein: CASSLDPLGGDTGELFF.

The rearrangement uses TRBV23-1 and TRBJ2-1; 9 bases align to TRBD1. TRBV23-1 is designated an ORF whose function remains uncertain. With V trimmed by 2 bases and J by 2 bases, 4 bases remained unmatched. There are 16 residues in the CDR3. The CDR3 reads CASSQDRDRAYNEQFF. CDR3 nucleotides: TGCGCCAGCAGTCAAGACCGGGACAGGGCCTACAATGAGCAGTTCTTC.